The 26 T cell receptor beta chains in this list originate from one sample, sequenced in a study of identical twins. TCRdb recomputed calls from the 5' RACE reads with MiXCR, one row per CDR3 protein. Among hundreds of thousands of distinct CDR3 sequences listed, 8.6% were seen once. The same data also went into a second study, on yellow fever vaccine responses in identical twins.

The sequencing input was PBMCs. The receptor set was obtained from a young woman in good health.

This clonotype was picked up many times. The genes are TRBV15 and TRBJ2-5; no firm D call. Germline V lookup: CDR1 LNHNV, CDR2 YYDKDF (reference sequence). Trimming shortened V by 1 base and J by 2 bases, and 14 bases separated the two germline ends. The CDR3 is 16 amino acids. Here the CDR3 reads CATSRAPLRLQETQYF. CDR3 nucleotides: TGTGCCACCAGCAGAGCACCCCTTCGACTGCAAGAGACCCAGTACTTC.

This clonotype occurred a few times. The chain joins TRBV4-3 to TRBJ2-7; D is unresolved. V lost 1 base, J lost 7 bases, and 14 bases lay in between. CDR3 length: 14 residues. CDR1 and CDR2 from the germline V gene are LGHNA and YSLEER. The CDR3 reads CASSQGASVREQYF. The CDR3 DNA is TGCGCCAGCAGCCAAGGGGCCTCCGTGAGGGAGCAGTACTTC.

This clonotype appeared a few times. The chain employs TRBV20-1 and TRBJ2-5; D possibly corresponds to TRBD1 (5 bases). V was pared by 6 bases and J by 3 bases, with 11 bases between. CDR1 is DFQATT, CDR2 SNEGSKA, per germline (reference sequence). The CDR3 has 12 amino acids. CDR3 amino acids: CSAPLREETQYF. Written as DNA, the CDR3 is TGCAGTGCCCCCCTCAGGGAAGAGACCCAGTACTTC.

The rearrangement joins TRBV28 to TRBJ2-7, with a tentative D call TRBD2 (5 bases). The V end lost 4 bases, the J end lost 2 bases, and 18 bases lay between the germline ends. The CDR3 sequence is 16 residues long. CDR1 and CDR2 (germline): MDHEN, SYDVKM. CDR3 in amino acids: CASSYPPFSEPYEQYF. In DNA form, the CDR3 reads TGTGCCAGCAGTTACCCTCCCTTTAGCGAGCCCTACGAGCAGTACTTC. Combining the CDR3 with reference TRBV28 and TRBJ2-7 gives the whole variable domain DVKVTQSSRYLVKRTGEKVFLECVQDMDHENMFWYRQDPGLGLRLIYFSYDVKMKEKGDIPEGYSVSREKKERFSLILESASTNQTSMYLCASSYPPFSEPYEQYFGPGTRLTVT.

There are many counts of this clonotype. The chain couples TRBV3-1 to TRBJ2-7; D is unclear. This CDR3 contains 13 residues. The germline gives CDR1 LGHDT, CDR2 YNNKEL (reference sequence). Trimming stripped 3 bases from V and 0 bases from J, with 6 bases between. The CDR3 coding sequence is TGTGCCAGCAGCCACCCAAGCTCCTACGAGCAGTACTTC. Translating it yields CASSHPSSYEQYF.

As concerns this clonotype: The junction departs from the called germline gene at one end, perhaps through a read error. The rearrangement links TRBV6-5 to TRBJ1-2; 8 bases map to TRBD1. The CDR3 loop spans 18 amino acids. Germline loops: CDR1 MNHEY, CDR2 SVGAGI. The CDR3 DNA reads as TGTGCCAGCAGTTACACGCCCCAGGGGGCTTTAGGGAAGGATGGCTTCACCTTC. Amino acids: CASSYTPQGALGKDGFTF.

This clonotype has ten or more counts. The chain links TRBV5-1 to TRBJ2-3; D may correspond to TRBD1 or TRBD2 (5 bases each). V shed 2 bases and J shed 1 base, with 8 bases lying between them. The germline CDR1 and CDR2 sequences are SGHRS and YFSETQ. The CDR3 sequence is 14 residues long. The CDR3 DNA follows: TGCGCCAGCAGCTTCCAGGGAGGCACAGATACGCAGTATTTT. This gives the protein CASSFQGGTDTQYF.

V is TRBV4-2 and J is TRBJ1-1; TRBD1 might be the D (6 bases). The CDR3 length is 17 residues. Germline loops: CDR1 LGHNA, CDR2 YNFKEQ. With 1 base removed from V and 1 base from J, the gap between germline ends came to 16 bases. CDR3 DNA sequence: TGTGCCAGCAGCCAAGTCCGTTCTGGGGGGGCGAACACTGAAGCTTTCTTT. As protein: CASSQVRSGGANTEAFF.

This clonotype was observed a few times. The chain employs TRBV10-2 and TRBJ2-7; 10 bases align to TRBD2. The CDR3 length is 15 residues. CDR1 is WSHSY, CDR2 SAAADI, per germline. V lost 6 bases, J lost 3 bases, and 8 bases stayed unmatched. The DNA for the CDR3 is TGCGCCAGCAGAGACATAGCGGGAGGTTACTACGAGCAGTACTTC. It specifies CASRDIAGGYYEQYF.

This chain links TRBV5-6 with TRBJ1-2; no definite D call. Germline lookup yields CDR1 SGHDT and CDR2 YYEEEE. The CDR3 has 15 amino acids. The V gene lost 3 bases and the J gene lost 2 bases, with 14 bases spanning the gap. CDR3 DNA sequence: TGTGCCAGCAGCTCGCTACAGTGGGGAAACTATGGCTACACCTTC. Encoded protein: CASSSLQWGNYGYTF.

The V and J genes are TRBV27 and TRBJ1-5; D is perhaps TRBD1 (5 bases). CDR1 and CDR2 from the germline V gene are MNHEY and SMNVEV (reference sequence). The CDR3 runs to 14 residues. The V and J ends lost 6 bases and 4 bases respectively, with 13 bases between them. CDR3 residues: CASRGVRENQPQHF. The CDR3, as DNA: TGTGCCAGCAGAGGGGTCCGGGAAAATCAGCCCCAGCATTTT.

The chain links TRBV28 to TRBJ2-7; D gene uncertain. This CDR3 contains 15 residues. V was shortened by 3 bases and J by 2 bases, with 14 bases between the two germline ends. Germline lookup yields CDR1 MDHEN and CDR2 SYDVKM. The DNA of the CDR3 is TGTGCCAGCAGTTTGCCCTTCGGATCCACCTACGAGCAGTACTTC. Its protein product is CASSLPFGSTYEQYF.

The gene calls are TRBV20-1 and TRBJ2-4, with 15 bases fitting TRBD2. Looked up from germline, CDR1 is DFQATT and CDR2 is SNEGSKA (reference sequence). With V trimmed by 5 bases and J by 0 bases, 8 bases remained unmatched. CDR3 length: 18 residues. Written as DNA, the CDR3 is TGCAGTGCTGCGAGGACTAGCGGGGGGGCCTCAGCCAAAAACATTCAGTACTTC. It encodes CSAARTSGGASAKNIQYF.

This clonotype was seen repeatedly, ten times or more. CDR3 loop: CASATQGSLDQPQHF. CDR3 DNA sequence: TGTGCCAGCGCTACACAGGGTAGTCTGGATCAGCCCCAGCATTTT. The V gene is TRBV6-2 or TRBV6-3, the J gene TRBJ1-5, with D possibly matching TRBD1 (6 bases). The CDR3 has 15 amino acids. Deletions cut 8 bases from V and 5 bases from J, with 19 bases between. The germline V gene encodes CDR1 MNHEY and CDR2 SVGEGT.

This clonotype was seen just once. The chain has TRBV4-1 and TRBJ2-3; 12 bases fit TRBD1. This CDR3 spans 17 amino acids. The V gene's germline CDR1 is MGHRA and CDR2 YSYEKL. Trimming cost V 0 bases and J 4 bases; bases outside gene matches: 5. The CDR3 here is CASSQDGTGGLADTQYF. For the CDR3, the DNA is TGCGCCAGCAGCCAAGACGGGACAGGGGGCTTAGCAGATACGCAGTATTTT.

V gene TRBV12-3 or TRBV12-4 combines with J gene TRBJ1-5, with 7 bases aligning to TRBD1. This CDR3 spans 13 amino acids. V shed 1 base and J 8 bases; nucleotides not matched to a gene: 2. As DNA, the CDR3 is TGTGCCAGCAGTTTAGAACAGGGGAAGCCCCAGCATTTT. The encoded protein is CASSLEQGKPQHF.

A few counts support this clonotype. In nucleotides, the CDR3 is TGTGCCAGCAGCTTGTCGGCCCGGGGGGGCTCCTACAATGAGCAGTTCTTC. This encodes CASSLSARGGSYNEQFF. J is TRBJ2-1 and V is TRBV5-6; 8 bases align to TRBD2. Trimming at V came to 1 base and at J to 0 bases, leaving 6 bases not matched to a gene. Germline V gene lookup returns CDR1 SGHDT and CDR2 YYEEEE. This CDR3 is 17 amino acids long.

V and J are TRBV20-1 and TRBJ2-3; 7 bases match TRBD2. V gave up 6 bases and J gave up 0 bases; unmatched junction bases: 6. Per germline, CDR1 DFQATT and CDR2 SNEGSKA (reference sequence). The CDR3 length is 14 residues. In DNA form, the CDR3 reads TGCAGTGCCGCGGGGGACGTTAGCACAGATACGCAGTATTTT. This encodes CSAAGDVSTDTQYF.

CDR3 nucleotide sequence: TGTGCCAGCCTCGTTAGGGAGGCAGATACGCAGTATTTT. It encodes CASLVREADTQYF. This chain uses TRBV18 with TRBJ2-3; perhaps TRBD2 as D (6 bases). This CDR3 has 13 amino acids. Trimming shortened V by 8 bases and J by 4 bases, and 13 bases separated the two germline ends. Germline loops: CDR1 KGHSH, CDR2 LQKENI.

This clonotype occurred many times. The rearrangement uses TRBV6-2 or TRBV6-3 and TRBJ2-3; the match to TRBD2 covers 7 bases. The CDR3 has 17 amino acids. The germline gives CDR1 MNHEY, CDR2 SVGEGT. The J segment lost 3 bases and the V segment lost 5 bases, leaving 14 bases of the junction unmatched. The CDR3 DNA sequence: TGTGCCAGCAGTATCAGACCGGGACTACAAAGGACAGATACGCAGTATTTT. This encodes CASSIRPGLQRTDTQYF.

This clonotype has more than one count but fewer than ten. The CDR3 bases are TGTGCCAGCAGCCGCCAGGACAGGGGTTACGAGCAGTACTTC. It specifies CASSRQDRGYEQYF. The V call is TRBV25-1, the J call TRBJ2-7, with TRBD1 identical over 9 bases. J gave up 4 bases and V 6 bases, and 7 bases lay outside the gene matches. CDR1 is MGHDK and CDR2 is SYGVNS in the germline V gene. CDR3 size: 14 residues.

This clonotype has at least ten counts. The genes are TRBV12-3 or TRBV12-4 and TRBJ2-7; 9 bases match TRBD1. The CDR3 extends over 14 amino acids. V shed 5 bases, J shed 6 bases, and the junction held 8 bases outside the gene matches. The CDR3 DNA follows: TGTGCCAGCAGTGATCCGGGACAGGGCCTCGAGCAGTACTTC. Translating gives CASSDPGQGLEQYF.

The V gene is TRBV7-8, the J gene TRBJ1-4, with 11 bases lining up with TRBD1. V was pared by 4 bases and J by 7 bases, with 5 bases of the junction left unmatched. Germline V gives CDR1 SGHVS, CDR2 FQNEAQ. There are 15 residues in the CDR3. The CDR3: CASSSDRGLAEKLFF. DNA for the CDR3: TGTGCCAGCAGCTCGGACAGGGGGCTGGCTGAAAAACTGTTTTTT. The whole variable domain, remainder taken from reference TRBV7-8 and TRBJ1-4, is GAGVSQSPRYKVAKRGQDVALRCDPISGHVSLFWYQQALGQGPEFLTYFQNEAQLDKSGLPSDRFFAERPEGSVSTLKIQRTQQEDSAVYLCASSSDRGLAEKLFFGSGTQLSVL.

This clonotype was counted between two and nine times. The V gene is TRBV2, the J gene TRBJ2-2, with 8 bases that match TRBD1. V lost 2 bases and J lost 8; bases outside the gene matches: 4. The germline gives CDR1 SNHLY, CDR2 FYNNEI. The CDR3 totals 14 residues. DNA of the CDR3: TGTGCCAGCAGTGAACAGGGGGCAAGGGGGGAGCTGTTTTTT. Its translation: CASSEQGARGELFF.

The rearrangement uses TRBV20-1 and TRBJ2-1; D is possibly TRBD2 (6 bases). V gave up 5 bases and J gave up 0 bases, with 17 bases separating them. The CDR3 has 16 amino acids. The germline V gene encodes CDR1 DFQATT and CDR2 SNEGSKA (reference sequence). In DNA form, the CDR3 reads TGCAGTGCTCCCACCGTCCTAGCGACCTCCTACAATGAGCAGTTCTTC. This translates into CSAPTVLATSYNEQFF.

The table lists this clonotype with a few counts. V is TRBV7-9 and J is TRBJ2-5; no definite D call. Looked up from germline, CDR1 is SEHNR and CDR2 is FQNEAQ (reference sequence). The CDR3 loop spans 13 amino acids. V dropped 3 bases and J dropped 2 bases, with 7 bases sitting between them. The CDR3 DNA reads TGTGCCAGCAGCTTCACAGAACAAGAGACCCAGTACTTC. This gives the protein CASSFTEQETQYF.